Below are 17 T cell receptor beta chains sequenced from a single sample in a study of T cells after yellow fever vaccination. MiXCR, applied by TCRdb to the 5' RACE reads, yields one record per CDR3 protein. The data contain some 560,000 distinct CDR3 sequences, around 16% of them singletons. This sample comprised PBMCs, obtained about 5 days after the first yellow fever vaccination. All receptors come from a young man who received the YFV17D yellow fever vaccine.

The chain has TRBV4-2 and TRBJ2-7, with D possibly being TRBD2 (7 bases). The CDR3 contains 15 residues. Trimming removed 0 bases at V and 4 bases at J, with 13 bases between. Germline V CDR1 and CDR2: LGHNA, YNFKEQ. The CDR3 DNA reads as TGTGCCAGCAGCCAAGACTGGAGCGGGACATACGAGCAGTACTTC. This translates into CASSQDWSGTYEQYF.

This clonotype showed up just a few times. The chain joins TRBV5-6 to TRBJ2-5; tentatively, D is TRBD1 (6 bases). The CDR3 totals 13 residues. V gave up 5 bases and J gave up 2 bases, with 10 bases separating them. The V gene's germline CDR1 is SGHDT and CDR2 YYEEEE. CDR3 in amino acids: CASRPTGQETQYF. The CDR3 DNA sequence: TGTGCCAGCAGGCCCACAGGGCAAGAGACCCAGTACTTC.

This chain uses TRBV12-3 or TRBV12-4 with TRBJ2-3; 12 bases are a match to TRBD1. CDR3 length: 16 residues. The junction had 7 bases not matched to a gene; V was cut back by 5 bases and J by 4 bases. The CDR3 nucleotides are TGTGCCAGCAGTGTCGGGACAGGGGGCGGTCCAGATACGCAGTATTTT. Residues: CASSVGTGGGPDTQYF.

This clonotype was found many times. V and J are TRBV5-6 and TRBJ1-1; no firm D call. Trimming cost V 4 bases and J 0 bases, with 4 bases left between them. In germline, CDR1 is SGHDT, CDR2 YYEEEE. The CDR3 sequence is 12 residues long. The CDR3 nucleotides are TGTGCCAGCAGCGGATTGAACACTGAAGCTTTCTTT. Translation gives CASSGLNTEAFF.

The sample holds many counts of this clonotype. The chain recombines TRBV20-1 with TRBJ1-1; 9 bases map to TRBD1. V shed 5 bases, J shed 9 bases, and the junction held 10 bases outside the gene matches. CDR1 DFQATT and CDR2 SNEGSKA come from the germline V gene (reference sequence). The CDR3 totals 13 residues. CDR3 region: CSAPIPGQGQAFF. The CDR3 bases are TGCAGTGCTCCAATTCCGGGACAGGGACAAGCTTTCTTT.

This clonotype was found a few times. This chain links TRBV27 with TRBJ2-3; 13 bases fit TRBD2. V gave up 6 bases and J gave up 6 bases; unmatched junction bases: 9. The germline CDR1 and CDR2 sequences are MNHEY and SMNVEV (reference sequence). This CDR3 spans 16 amino acids. The CDR3 region is CASSPRGLAGRDTQYF. CDR3 in DNA: TGTGCCAGCAGCCCCCGGGGACTAGCGGGGAGGGATACGCAGTATTTT.

This chain uses TRBV4-3 with TRBJ2-7, with 8 bases that match TRBD2. The CDR3 has 17 amino acids. CDR1 and CDR2 (germline): LGHNA, YSLEER. The V and J ends lost 3 bases and 3 bases, in that order; junction bases with no gene match: 13. The CDR3 region has the DNA TGCGCCAGCAGCCAGGGCCCCGGGGGGGAGCGGCACTACGAGCAGTACTTC. It encodes CASSQGPGGERHYEQYF.

This chain uses TRBV2 with TRBJ2-5; D uncertain. Germline CDR1 and CDR2: SNHLY and FYNNEI. This CDR3 is built from 14 residues. Deletions cut 0 bases from V and 1 base from J, with 6 bases between. This CDR3 is CASSEALLQETQYF. The CDR3 DNA is TGTGCCAGCAGTGAAGCGCTCCTCCAAGAGACCCAGTACTTC.

This clonotype showed up just a few times. The genes are TRBV19 and TRBJ1-2; D is unclear. This CDR3 is built from 14 residues. V lost 5 bases to trimming and J lost 2 bases, with 12 bases between them. Per germline, CDR1 LNHDA and CDR2 SQIVND (reference sequence). For the CDR3, the DNA is TGTGCCAGTAGTTTGTACCCGGAGAACTATGGCTACACCTTC. Amino acid sequence: CASSLYPENYGYTF.

This chain joins TRBV2 and TRBJ2-1; 10 bases are a match to TRBD1. Germline V CDR1 and CDR2: SNHLY, FYNNEI. This CDR3 is 15 amino acids long. V was clipped by 6 bases and J by 4 bases; unmatched bases: 6. Here the CDR3 DNA reads TGTGCCAGCAGCGGGACAGGGGTTCATTACAATGAGCAGTTCTTC. This gives the protein CASSGTGVHYNEQFF.

DNA of the CDR3: TGTGCCAGCAGCTTAAGGCCCCCCACCGGGACGGCGTCCTACGAGCAGTACTTC. Translated: CASSLRPPTGTASYEQYF. The J gene is TRBJ2-7, the V gene TRBV7-6; D assignment may be TRBD1 or TRBD2 (5 bases each). Trimming took 2 bases from V and 1 from J, leaving 21 bases between them. This CDR3 is built from 18 residues. CDR1 is SGHVS and CDR2 is FNYEAQ in the germline V gene.

The gene calls are TRBV5-4 and TRBJ2-1; D possibly uses TRBD1 or TRBD2 (5 bases each). Trimming removed 2 bases from V and 4 bases from J, with 13 bases in between. The CDR3 runs to 15 residues. CDR1 SGHNT and CDR2 YYREEE come from the germline V gene (reference sequence). CDR3 DNA: TGTGCCAGCAGCTTCTCCGGGACCAGATACAATGAGCAGTTCTTC. Encoded protein: CASSFSGTRYNEQFF.

The chain couples TRBV4-3 to TRBJ2-3, with D maybe TRBD1 (6 bases). The CDR3 contains 15 residues. V gave up 4 bases and J gave up 0 bases, with 11 bases separating them. The germline V gene encodes CDR1 LGHNA and CDR2 YSLEER. The CDR3 loop reads CASSPTGPSTDTQYF. CDR3 in DNA: TGCGCCAGCAGCCCGACAGGTCCCAGCACAGATACGCAGTATTTT.

This clonotype has just a few counts. J is TRBJ2-3 and V is TRBV6-4; 7 bases map to TRBD2. The length of the CDR3 is 15 residues. The germline CDR1 and CDR2 sequences are MRHNA and SNTAGT. The V gene end was trimmed by 5 bases and the J gene end by 0 bases; junction bases not matched to a gene: 5. The CDR3 coding sequence is TGTGCCAGCAGTCCCGTGGGGGGGAGCACAGATACGCAGTATTTT. It is translated as CASSPVGGSTDTQYF.

The chain has TRBV7-9 and TRBJ2-1, with D uncertain. Germline V lookup: CDR1 SEHNR, CDR2 FQNEAQ (reference sequence). The CDR3 has 13 residues. Trimming left V 0 bases short and J 7 bases short, with 7 bases between. CDR3 sequence: CASSLALANEQFF. The DNA for the CDR3 is TGTGCCAGCAGCTTAGCGCTGGCTAATGAGCAGTTCTTC.

This clonotype was seen more than once but under ten times. The chain uses TRBV19 and TRBJ2-1, with 9 bases aligning to TRBD1. With V trimmed by 6 bases and J by 4 bases, 7 bases remained unmatched. CDR1 is LNHDA and CDR2 is SQIVND in the germline V gene (reference sequence). The CDR3 loop spans 15 amino acids. CDR3 coding DNA: TGTGCCAGTAGCGCTCCGGGACAGGGTTACAATGAGCAGTTCTTC. Translation: CASSAPGQGYNEQFF. The full variable domain, rest sourced from reference TRBV19 and TRBJ2-1, is DGGITQSPKYLFRKEGQNVTLSCEQNLNHDAMYWYRQDPGQGLRLIYYSQIVNDFQKGDIAEGYSVSREKKESFPLTVTSAQKNPTAFYLCASSAPGQGYNEQFFGPGTRLTVL.

This clonotype occurred a few times. The chain recombines TRBV11-1 with TRBJ2-3; possible D gene TRBD2, 6 bases. V was trimmed by 5 bases and J by 2 bases, leaving 23 bases between them. The germline V gene has CDR1 SGHAT and CDR2 FQDESV (reference sequence). This CDR3 has 18 amino acids. The CDR3 DNA is TGTGCCAGCAGCCACAACCGGCTAGCGATGTGGTCCACAGATACGCAGTATTTT. Encoded protein: CASSHNRLAMWSTDTQYF.